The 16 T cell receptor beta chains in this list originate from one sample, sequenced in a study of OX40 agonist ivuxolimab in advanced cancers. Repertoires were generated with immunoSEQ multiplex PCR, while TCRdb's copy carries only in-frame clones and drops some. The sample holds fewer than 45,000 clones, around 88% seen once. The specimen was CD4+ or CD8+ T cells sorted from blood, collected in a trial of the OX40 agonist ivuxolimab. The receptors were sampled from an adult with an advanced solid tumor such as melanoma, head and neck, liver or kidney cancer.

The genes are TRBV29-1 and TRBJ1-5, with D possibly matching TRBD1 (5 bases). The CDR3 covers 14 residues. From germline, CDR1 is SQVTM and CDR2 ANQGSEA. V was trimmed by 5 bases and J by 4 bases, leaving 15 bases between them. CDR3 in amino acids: CSVRDGGENQPQHF. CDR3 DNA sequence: TGCAGCGTTAGGGACGGCGGAGAAAATCAGCCCCAGCATTTT.

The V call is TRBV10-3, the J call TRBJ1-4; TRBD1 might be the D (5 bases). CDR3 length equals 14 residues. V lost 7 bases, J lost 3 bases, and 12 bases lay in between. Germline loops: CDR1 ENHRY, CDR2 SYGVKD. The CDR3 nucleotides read TGTGCCATCAAGGATCGGGACCCTAATGAAAAACTGTTTTTT. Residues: CAIKDRDPNEKLFF.

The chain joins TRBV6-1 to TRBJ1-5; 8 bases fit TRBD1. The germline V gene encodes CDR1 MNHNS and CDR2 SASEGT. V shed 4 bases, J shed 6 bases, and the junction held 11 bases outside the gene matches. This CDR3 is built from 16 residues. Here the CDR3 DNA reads TGTGCCAGCAGTGCCTTCCAGGGGGCGCAAAGTCAGCCCCAGCATTTT. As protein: CASSAFQGAQSQPQHF.

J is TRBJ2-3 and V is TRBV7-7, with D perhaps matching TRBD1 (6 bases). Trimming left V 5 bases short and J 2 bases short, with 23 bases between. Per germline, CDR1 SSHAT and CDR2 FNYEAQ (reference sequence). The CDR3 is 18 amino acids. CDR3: CASSPGAGASLLTDTQYF. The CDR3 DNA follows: TGTGCCAGCAGCCCTGGGGCAGGGGCGTCCCTACTCACAGATACGCAGTATTTT.

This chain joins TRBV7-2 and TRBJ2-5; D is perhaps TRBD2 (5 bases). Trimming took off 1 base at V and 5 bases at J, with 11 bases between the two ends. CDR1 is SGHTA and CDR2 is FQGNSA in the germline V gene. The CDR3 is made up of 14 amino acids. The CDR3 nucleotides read TGTGCCAGCAGCTTAGGGATGAGGGAGGAGACCCAGTACTTC. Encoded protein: CASSLGMREETQYF.

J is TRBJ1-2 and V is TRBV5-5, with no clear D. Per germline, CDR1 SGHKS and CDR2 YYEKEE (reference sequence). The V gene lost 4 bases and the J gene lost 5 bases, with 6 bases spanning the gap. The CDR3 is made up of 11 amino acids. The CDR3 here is CASSPGYGYTF. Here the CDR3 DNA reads TGTGCCAGCAGCCCGGGTTATGGCTACACCTTC.

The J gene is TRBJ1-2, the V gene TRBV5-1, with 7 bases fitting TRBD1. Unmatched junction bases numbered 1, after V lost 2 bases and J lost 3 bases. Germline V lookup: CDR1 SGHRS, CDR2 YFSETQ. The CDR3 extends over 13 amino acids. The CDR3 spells CASSLGTDYGYTF. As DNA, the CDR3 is TGCGCCAGCAGCTTAGGGACAGACTATGGCTACACCTTC.

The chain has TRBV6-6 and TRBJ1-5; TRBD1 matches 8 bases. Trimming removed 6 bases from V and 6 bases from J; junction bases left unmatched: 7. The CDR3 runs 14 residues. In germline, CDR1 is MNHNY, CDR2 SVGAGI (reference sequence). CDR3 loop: CASSRQGAGQPQHF. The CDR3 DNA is TGTGCCAGCAGCCGGCAGGGGGCTGGTCAGCCCCAGCATTTT.

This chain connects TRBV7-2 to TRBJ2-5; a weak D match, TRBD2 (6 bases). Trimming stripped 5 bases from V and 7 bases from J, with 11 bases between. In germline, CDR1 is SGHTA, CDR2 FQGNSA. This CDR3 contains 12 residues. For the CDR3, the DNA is TGTGCCAGCAGCGACCTCGGGAGGACCCAGTACTTC. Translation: CASSDLGRTQYF.

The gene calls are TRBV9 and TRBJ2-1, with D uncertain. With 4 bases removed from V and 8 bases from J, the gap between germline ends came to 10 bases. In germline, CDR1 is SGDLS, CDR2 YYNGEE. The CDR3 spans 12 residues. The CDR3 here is CASSPSRDEQFF. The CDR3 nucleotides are TGTGCCAGCAGCCCTAGTCGGGATGAGCAGTTCTTC.

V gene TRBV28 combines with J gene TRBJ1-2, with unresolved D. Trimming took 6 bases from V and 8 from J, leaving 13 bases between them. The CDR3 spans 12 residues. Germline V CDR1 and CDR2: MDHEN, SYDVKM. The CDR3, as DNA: TGTGCCAGCAGGTCGGGATTGAGGGGCTACACCTTC. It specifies CASRSGLRGYTF.

The DNA of the CDR3 is TGTGCCAGCAGTGACCCCCGGACAGGGATGGCCGGGGAGCTGTTTTTT. It translates to CASSDPRTGMAGELFF. The V and J genes are TRBV25-1 and TRBJ2-2, with 8 bases aligning to TRBD1. The ends lost 3 bases at V and 6 bases at J; junction bases unmatched: 9. Germline V gene sequence: CDR1 MGHDK, CDR2 SYGVNS. There are 16 residues in the CDR3.

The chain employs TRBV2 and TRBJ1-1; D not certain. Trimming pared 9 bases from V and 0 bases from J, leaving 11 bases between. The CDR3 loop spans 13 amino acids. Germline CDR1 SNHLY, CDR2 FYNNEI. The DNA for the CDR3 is TGTGCCAGTATCGGACGGATGAACACTGAAGCTTTCTTT. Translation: CASIGRMNTEAFF.

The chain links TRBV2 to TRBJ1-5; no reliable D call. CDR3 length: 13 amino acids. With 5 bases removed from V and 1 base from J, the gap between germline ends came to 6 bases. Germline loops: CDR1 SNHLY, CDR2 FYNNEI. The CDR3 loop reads CASSLDSNQPQHF. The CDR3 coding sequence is TGTGCCAGCAGTCTGGACAGCAATCAGCCCCAGCATTTT.

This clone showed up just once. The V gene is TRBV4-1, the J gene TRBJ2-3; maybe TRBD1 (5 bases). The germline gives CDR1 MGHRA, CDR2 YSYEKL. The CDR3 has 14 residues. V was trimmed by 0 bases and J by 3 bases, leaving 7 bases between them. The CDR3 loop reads CASSQERGTDTQYF. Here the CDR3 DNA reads TGCGCCAGCAGCCAAGAAAGGGGAACAGATACGCAGTATTTT.

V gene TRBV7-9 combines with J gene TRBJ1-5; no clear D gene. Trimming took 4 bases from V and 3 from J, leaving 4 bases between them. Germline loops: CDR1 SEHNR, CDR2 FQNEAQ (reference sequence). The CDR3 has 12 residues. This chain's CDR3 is CASSSFNQPQHF. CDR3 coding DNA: TGTGCCAGCAGCTCCTTCAATCAGCCCCAGCATTTT.